A selection of T cell receptor beta chains follows, all from one sample in a study of lung T cells in sarcoidosis with Löfgren's syndrome. One entry per CDR3 protein, called by TCRdb with MiXCR from the reads. The sample has fewer than 80,000 distinct CDR3 sequences, around 21% seen once. The specimen was CD4+ T cells from PBMCs. Receptor source: a human donor with sarcoidosis (Löfgren's syndrome or another form), or a control subject (not recorded which). The CDR3 runs from the conserved cysteine through the conserved F or W. D genes are given only for firm matches. Expanded clones get a size class; other rows say once, few or many, or leave the size out.

v_gene	j_gene	d_gene	abundance	CDR3aa	CDR3nt
TRBV24-1	TRBJ2-5	.	.	CATRETGGETQYF	TGTGCCACCAGAGAGACAGGAGGGGAGACCCAGTACTTC
TRBV4-3	TRBJ2-1	.	many	CASSPGPESPEQFF	TGCGCCAGCAGCCCCGGACCCGAAAGCCCTGAGCAGTTCTTC
TRBV19	TRBJ1-1	.	few	CASSTQPTNTEAFF	TGTGCCAGTAGTACTCAGCCTACGAACACTGAAGCTTTCTTT
TRBV11-2	TRBJ2-1	TRBD2	.	CASSLGLLAVNEQFF	TGTGCCAGCAGCTTAGGGTTACTAGCGGTAAATGAGCAGTTCTTC
TRBV6-1	TRBJ2-7	.	many	CASSPPGRGEQYF	TGTGCCAGCAGTCCTCCCGGGCGCGGCGAGCAGTACTTC
TRBV5-5	TRBJ1-5	TRBD1	.	CASSLMGTGNQPQHF	TGTGCCAGCAGCTTGATGGGGACAGGCAATCAGCCCCAGCATTTT
TRBV5-1	TRBJ1-4	TRBD1	few	CASSPQGAEEKLFF	TGCGCCAGCAGCCCCCAGGGGGCAGAGGAAAAACTGTTTTTT
TRBV15	TRBJ2-7	TRBD2	many	CATSRLPAGRDEQYF	TGTGCCACCAGCAGGCTACCCGCGGGGAGGGACGAGCAGTACTTC
TRBV9	TRBJ2-7	TRBD2	.	CASSVDGGSGALYEQYF	TGTGCCAGCAGCGTAGACGGGGGGAGCGGGGCACTCTACGAGCAGTACTTC
TRBV20-1	TRBJ2-5	.	many	CSARSQETQYF	TGCAGTGCTAGAAGCCAAGAGACCCAGTACTTC
TRBV7-9	TRBJ2-1	TRBD2	.	CASRETSGSENEQFF	TGTGCCAGCAGGGAGACTAGCGGGAGTGAAAATGAGCAGTTCTTC
TRBV3-1	TRBJ2-5	.	few	CASSHLRETQYF	TGTGCCAGCAGCCATCTCAGAGAGACCCAGTACTTC
TRBV6-1	TRBJ2-2	.	many	CASIRGRVTGELFF	TGTGCCAGCATCCGGGGGCGCGTCACCGGGGAGCTGTTTTTT
TRBV2	TRBJ1-1	.	.	CASSEGTENTEAFF	TGTGCCAGCAGTGAAGGGACAGAGAACACTGAAGCTTTCTTT
TRBV4-1	TRBJ1-1	.	many	CASSLTGLNTEAFF	TGCGCCAGCAGCCTGACAGGTCTGAACACTGAAGCTTTCTTT
TRBV2	TRBJ1-4	TRBD1	many	CASRIVTGFNEKLFF	TGTGCCAGCAGGATCGTGACAGGGTTCAATGAAAAACTGTTTTTT
TRBV6-1	TRBJ2-7	.	many	CASSRRTYEQYF	TGTGCCAGCAGCCGCCGGACCTACGAGCAGTACTTC
TRBV10-3	TRBJ2-1	TRBD2	many	CAIKGLAGWSEQFF	TGTGCCATCAAAGGACTAGCGGGATGGAGTGAGCAGTTCTTC
TRBV5-1	TRBJ2-3	.	many	CASSLRLDTDTQYF	TGCGCCAGCAGCTTAAGACTTGACACAGATACGCAGTATTTT
TRBV6-6	TRBJ1-1	.	many	CASSYDWDLNTEAFF	TGTGCCAGCAGTTACGATTGGGATTTGAACACTGAAGCTTTCTTT
TRBV4-1	TRBJ2-5	TRBD1	many	CASSQGTGGSYQETQYF	TGCGCCAGCAGCCAAGGGACAGGGGGCTCCTACCAAGAGACCCAGTACTTC
TRBV20-1	TRBJ2-3	.	many	CSALPGRGTDTQYF	TGCAGTGCGCTTCCCGGCCGAGGCACAGATACGCAGTATTTT
TRBV28	TRBJ1-2	.	many	CASSLIGGRFGYTF	TGTGCCAGCAGTTTGATCGGGGGCCGATTTGGCTACACCTTC
TRBV12-3/TRBV12-4	TRBJ2-3	TRBD1	.	CASNLNRGQDTQYF	TGTGCCAGCAATTTAAACAGGGGGCAAGATACGCAGTATTTT
TRBV6-1	TRBJ2-7	.	many	CASSEWGRSSYEQYF	TGTGCCAGCAGTGAATGGGGGCGTAGCTCCTACGAGCAGTACTTC
TRBV12-3/TRBV12-4	TRBJ1-6	TRBD1	.	CASTPYRGQGSPLHF	TGTGCCAGCACCCCCTACAGGGGGCAAGGTTCACCCCTCCACTTT